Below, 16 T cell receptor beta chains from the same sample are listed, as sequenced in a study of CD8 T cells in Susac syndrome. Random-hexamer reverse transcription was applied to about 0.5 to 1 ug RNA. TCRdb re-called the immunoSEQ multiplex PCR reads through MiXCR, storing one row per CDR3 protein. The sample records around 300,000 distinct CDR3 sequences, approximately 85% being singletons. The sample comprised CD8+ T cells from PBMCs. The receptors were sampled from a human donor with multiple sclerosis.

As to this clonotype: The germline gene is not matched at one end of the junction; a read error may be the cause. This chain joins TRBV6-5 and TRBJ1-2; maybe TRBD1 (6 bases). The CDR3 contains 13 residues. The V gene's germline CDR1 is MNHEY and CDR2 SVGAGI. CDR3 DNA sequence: TGTGCCAGCAGCCCTACTAGGGCAGGGGATTTAAACTTC. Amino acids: CASSPTRAGDLNF.

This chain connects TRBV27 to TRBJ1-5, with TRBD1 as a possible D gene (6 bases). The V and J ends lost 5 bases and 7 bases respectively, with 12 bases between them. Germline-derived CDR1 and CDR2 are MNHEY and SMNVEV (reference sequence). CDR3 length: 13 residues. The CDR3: CASSGAGEQPQHF. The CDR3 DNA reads TGTGCCAGCAGTGGAGCAGGGGAACAGCCCCAGCATTTT.

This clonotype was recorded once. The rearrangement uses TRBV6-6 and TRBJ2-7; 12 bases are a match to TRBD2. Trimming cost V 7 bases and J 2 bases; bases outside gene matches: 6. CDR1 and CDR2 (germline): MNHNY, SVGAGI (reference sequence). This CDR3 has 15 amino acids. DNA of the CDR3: TGTGCCAGCACCGTCGGACTAGCGGGGACCTACGAGCAGTACTTC. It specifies CASTVGLAGTYEQYF.

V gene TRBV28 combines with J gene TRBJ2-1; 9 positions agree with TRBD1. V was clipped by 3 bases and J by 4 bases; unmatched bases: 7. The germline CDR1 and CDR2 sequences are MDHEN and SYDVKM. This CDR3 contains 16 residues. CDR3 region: CASSLWTGERYNEQFF. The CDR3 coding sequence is TGTGCCAGCAGTTTGTGGACAGGGGAAAGATACAATGAGCAGTTCTTC.

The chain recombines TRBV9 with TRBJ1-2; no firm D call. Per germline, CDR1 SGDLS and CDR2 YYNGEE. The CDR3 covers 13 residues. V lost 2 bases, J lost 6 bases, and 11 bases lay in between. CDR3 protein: CASSVTGIDGYTF. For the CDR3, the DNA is TGTGCCAGCAGCGTGACTGGGATAGATGGCTACACCTTC.

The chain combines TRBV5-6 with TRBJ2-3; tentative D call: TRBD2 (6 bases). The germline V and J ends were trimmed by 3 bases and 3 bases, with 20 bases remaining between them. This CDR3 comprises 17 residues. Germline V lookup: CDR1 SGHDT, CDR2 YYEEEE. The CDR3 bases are TGTGCCAGCAGCTGGTATACGGCTAGCCGGGGGACAGATACGCAGTATTTT. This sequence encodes CASSWYTASRGTDTQYF.

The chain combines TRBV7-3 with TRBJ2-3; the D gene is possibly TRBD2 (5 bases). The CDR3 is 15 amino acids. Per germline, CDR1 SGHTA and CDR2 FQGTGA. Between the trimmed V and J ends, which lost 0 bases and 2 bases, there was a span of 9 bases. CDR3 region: CASSLTSGPTDTQYF. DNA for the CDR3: TGTGCCAGCAGCTTAACGAGCGGCCCCACAGATACGCAGTATTTT.

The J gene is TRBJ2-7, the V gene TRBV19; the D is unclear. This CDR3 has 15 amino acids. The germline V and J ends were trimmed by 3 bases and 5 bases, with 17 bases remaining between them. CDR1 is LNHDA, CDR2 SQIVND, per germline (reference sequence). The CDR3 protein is CASSMGVASWDEQYF. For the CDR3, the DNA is TGTGCCAGTAGTATGGGTGTGGCCTCTTGGGACGAGCAGTACTTC.

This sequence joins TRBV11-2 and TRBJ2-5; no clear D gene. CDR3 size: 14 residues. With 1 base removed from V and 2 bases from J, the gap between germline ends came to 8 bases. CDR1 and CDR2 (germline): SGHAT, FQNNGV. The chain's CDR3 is CASSLVGSQETQYF. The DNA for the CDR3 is TGTGCCAGCAGCTTAGTCGGGTCTCAAGAGACCCAGTACTTC.

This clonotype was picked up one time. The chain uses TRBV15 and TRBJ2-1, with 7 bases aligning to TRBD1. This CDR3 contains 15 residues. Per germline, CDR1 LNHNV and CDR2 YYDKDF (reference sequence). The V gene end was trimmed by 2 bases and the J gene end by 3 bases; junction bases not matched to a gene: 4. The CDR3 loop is CATSRPRDSYNEQFF. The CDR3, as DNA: TGTGCCACCAGCAGACCAAGGGACAGCTACAATGAGCAGTTCTTC.

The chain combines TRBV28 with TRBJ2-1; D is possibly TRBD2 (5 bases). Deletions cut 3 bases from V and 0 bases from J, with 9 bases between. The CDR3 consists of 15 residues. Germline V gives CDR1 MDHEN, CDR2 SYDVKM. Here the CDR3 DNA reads TGTGCCAGCAGTTTCGACGAGGGCTCCTACAATGAGCAGTTCTTC. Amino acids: CASSFDEGSYNEQFF.

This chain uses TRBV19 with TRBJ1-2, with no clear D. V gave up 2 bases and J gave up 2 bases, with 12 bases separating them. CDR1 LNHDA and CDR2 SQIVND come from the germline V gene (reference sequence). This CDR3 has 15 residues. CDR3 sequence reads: CASSIFAGTNYGYTF. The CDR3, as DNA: TGTGCCAGTAGTATATTCGCAGGAACCAACTATGGCTACACCTTC.

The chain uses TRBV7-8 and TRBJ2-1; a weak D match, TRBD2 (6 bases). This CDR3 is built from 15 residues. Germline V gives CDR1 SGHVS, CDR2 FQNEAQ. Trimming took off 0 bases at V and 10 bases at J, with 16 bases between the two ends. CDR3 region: CASSLAGGWREEQFF. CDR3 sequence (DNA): TGTGCCAGCAGCTTAGCCGGGGGATGGAGGGAAGAGCAGTTCTTC.

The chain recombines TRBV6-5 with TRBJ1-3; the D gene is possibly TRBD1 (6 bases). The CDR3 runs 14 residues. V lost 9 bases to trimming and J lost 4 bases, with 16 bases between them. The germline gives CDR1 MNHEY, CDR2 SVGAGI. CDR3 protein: CASKLGADGNTIYF. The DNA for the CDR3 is TGTGCCAGTAAGCTGGGGGCAGACGGAAACACCATATATTTT.

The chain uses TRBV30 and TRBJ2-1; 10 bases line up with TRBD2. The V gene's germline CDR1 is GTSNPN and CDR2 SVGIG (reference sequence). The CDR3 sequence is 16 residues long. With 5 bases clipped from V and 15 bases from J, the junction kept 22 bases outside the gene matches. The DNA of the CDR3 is TGTGCCTGGGGTGGGGACCCTAGCGGGAGATCCCTAATCCGGTTCTTC. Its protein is CAWGGDPSGRSLIRFF.

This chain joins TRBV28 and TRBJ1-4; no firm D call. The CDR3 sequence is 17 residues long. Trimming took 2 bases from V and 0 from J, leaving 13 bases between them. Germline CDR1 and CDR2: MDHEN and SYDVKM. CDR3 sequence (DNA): TGTGCCAGCAGTTTAATGCCTAACCCCACAACTAATGAAAAACTGTTTTTT. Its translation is CASSLMPNPTTNEKLFF.